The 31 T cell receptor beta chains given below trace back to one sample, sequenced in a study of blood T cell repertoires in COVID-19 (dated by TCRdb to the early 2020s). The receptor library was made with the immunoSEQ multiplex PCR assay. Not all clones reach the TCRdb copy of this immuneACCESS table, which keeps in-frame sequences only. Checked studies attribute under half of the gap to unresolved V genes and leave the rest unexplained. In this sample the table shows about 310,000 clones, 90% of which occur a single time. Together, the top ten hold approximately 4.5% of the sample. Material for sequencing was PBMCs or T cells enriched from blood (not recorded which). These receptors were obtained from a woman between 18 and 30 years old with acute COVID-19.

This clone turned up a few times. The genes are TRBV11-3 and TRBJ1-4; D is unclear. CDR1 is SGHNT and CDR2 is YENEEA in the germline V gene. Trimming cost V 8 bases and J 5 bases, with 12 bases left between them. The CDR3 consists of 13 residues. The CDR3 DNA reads TGTGCCAGCGGTATTGGCCCAAATGAAAAACTGTTTTTT. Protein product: CASGIGPNEKLFF.

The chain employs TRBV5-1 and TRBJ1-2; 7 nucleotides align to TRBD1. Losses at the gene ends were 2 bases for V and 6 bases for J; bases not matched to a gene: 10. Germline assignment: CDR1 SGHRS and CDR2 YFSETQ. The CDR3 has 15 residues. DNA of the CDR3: TGCGCCAGCAGCTTAAAGCCGACAGGGTTGGATGGCTACACCTTC. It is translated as CASSLKPTGLDGYTF.

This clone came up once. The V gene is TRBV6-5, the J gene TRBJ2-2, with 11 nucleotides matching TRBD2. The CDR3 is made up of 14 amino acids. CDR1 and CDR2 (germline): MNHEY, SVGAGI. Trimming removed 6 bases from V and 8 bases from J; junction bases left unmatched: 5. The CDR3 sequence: CASRLAGDSGELFF. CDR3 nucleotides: TGTGCCAGCAGACTAGCGGGAGATTCGGGGGAGCTGTTTTTT.

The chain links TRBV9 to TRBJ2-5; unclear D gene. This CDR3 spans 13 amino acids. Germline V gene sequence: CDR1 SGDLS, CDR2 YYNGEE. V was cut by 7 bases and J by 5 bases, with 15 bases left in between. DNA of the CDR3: TGTGCCAGCGCCAGAGGTGAAAAGGAGACCCAGTACTTC. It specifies CASARGEKETQYF. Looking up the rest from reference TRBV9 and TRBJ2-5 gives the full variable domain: DSGVTQTPKHLITATGQRVTLRCSPRSGDLSVYWYQQSLDQGLQFLIQYYNGEERAKGNILERFSAQQFPDLHSELNLSSLELGDSALYFCASARGEKETQYFGPGTRLLVL.

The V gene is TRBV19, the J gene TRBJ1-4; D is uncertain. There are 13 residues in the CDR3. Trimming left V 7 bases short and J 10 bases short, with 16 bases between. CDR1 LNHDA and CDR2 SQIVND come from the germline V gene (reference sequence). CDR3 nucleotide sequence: TGTGCCAGTACGGTCACCCTTCCGGGAAAACTGTTTTTT. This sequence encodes CASTVTLPGKLFF.

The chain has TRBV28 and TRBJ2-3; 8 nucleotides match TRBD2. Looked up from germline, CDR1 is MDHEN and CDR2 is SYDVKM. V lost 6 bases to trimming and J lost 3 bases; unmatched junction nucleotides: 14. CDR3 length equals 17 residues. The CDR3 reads CASSLGGAGDRTDTQYF. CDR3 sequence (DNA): TGTGCCAGCAGCCTCGGGGGAGCGGGAGACCGTACAGATACGCAGTATTTT.

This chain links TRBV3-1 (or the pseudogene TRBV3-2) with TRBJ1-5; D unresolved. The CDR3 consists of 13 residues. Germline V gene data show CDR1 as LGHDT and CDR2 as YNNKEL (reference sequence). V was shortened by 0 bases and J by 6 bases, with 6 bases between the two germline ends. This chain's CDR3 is CASSQDPVQPQHF. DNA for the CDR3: TGTGCCAGCAGCCAAGATCCGGTTCAGCCCCAGCATTTT.

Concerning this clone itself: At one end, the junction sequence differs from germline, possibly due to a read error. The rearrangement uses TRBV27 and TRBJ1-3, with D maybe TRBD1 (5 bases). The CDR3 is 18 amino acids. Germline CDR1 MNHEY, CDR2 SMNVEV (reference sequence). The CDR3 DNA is TGTGCCGGCAGTCCCTCAGGCGGGGCAGTTCCGTATGGAAACACCATATATTTT. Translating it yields CAGSPSGGAVPYGNTIYF.

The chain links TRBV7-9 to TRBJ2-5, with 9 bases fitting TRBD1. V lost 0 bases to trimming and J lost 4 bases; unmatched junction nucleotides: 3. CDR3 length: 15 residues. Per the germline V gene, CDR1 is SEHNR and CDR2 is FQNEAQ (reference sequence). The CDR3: CASSLAGQGGETQYF. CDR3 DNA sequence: TGTGCCAGCAGCTTAGCGGGACAGGGTGGAGAGACCCAGTACTTC.

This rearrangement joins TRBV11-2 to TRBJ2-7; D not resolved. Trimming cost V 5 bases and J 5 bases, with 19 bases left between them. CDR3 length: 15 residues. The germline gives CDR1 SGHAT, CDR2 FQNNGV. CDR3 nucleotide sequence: TGTGCCAGCAGCCCTCTTTTGGTTAGTAACCACGAGCAGTACTTC. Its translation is CASSPLLVSNHEQYF. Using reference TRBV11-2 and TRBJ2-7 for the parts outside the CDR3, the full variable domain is EAGVAQSPRYKIIEKRQSVAFWCNPISGHATLYWYQQILGQGPKLLIQFQNNGVVDDSQLPKDRFSAERLKGVDSTLKIQPAKLEDSAVYLCASSPLLVSNHEQYFGPGTRLTVT.

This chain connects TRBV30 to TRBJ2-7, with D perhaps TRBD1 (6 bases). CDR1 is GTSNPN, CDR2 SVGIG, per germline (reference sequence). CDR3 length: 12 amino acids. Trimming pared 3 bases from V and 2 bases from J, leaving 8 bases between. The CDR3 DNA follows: TGTGCCTGGAGAGGACAGCCCTACGAGCAGTACTTC. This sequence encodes CAWRGQPYEQYF.

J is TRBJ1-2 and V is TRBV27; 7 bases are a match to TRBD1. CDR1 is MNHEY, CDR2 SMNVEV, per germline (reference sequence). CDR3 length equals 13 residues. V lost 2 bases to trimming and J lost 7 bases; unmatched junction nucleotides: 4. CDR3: CASSLTGVSGYTF. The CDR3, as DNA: TGTGCCAGCAGTTTAACAGGGGTCTCTGGCTACACCTTC.

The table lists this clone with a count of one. CDR3 coding DNA: TGTGCCAGCTCACCCGGGACAGAGATCTATGGCTACACCTTC. Translation gives CASSPGTEIYGYTF. The chain is built from TRBV18 and TRBJ1-2; TRBD1 agrees at 7 bases. This CDR3 is built from 14 residues. Per germline, CDR1 KGHSH and CDR2 LQKENI. Losses at the gene ends were 3 bases for V and 4 bases for J; bases not matched to a gene: 5.

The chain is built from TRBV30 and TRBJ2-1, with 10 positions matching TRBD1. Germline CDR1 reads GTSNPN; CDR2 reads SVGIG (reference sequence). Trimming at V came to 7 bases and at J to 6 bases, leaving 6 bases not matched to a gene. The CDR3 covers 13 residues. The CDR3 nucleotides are TGTGCCTCGACAGGGGGCGCGTTCAATGAGCAGTTCTTC. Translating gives CASTGGAFNEQFF.

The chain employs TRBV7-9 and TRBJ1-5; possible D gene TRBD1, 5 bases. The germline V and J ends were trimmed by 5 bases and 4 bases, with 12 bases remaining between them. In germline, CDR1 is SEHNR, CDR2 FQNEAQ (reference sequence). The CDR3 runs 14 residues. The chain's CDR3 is CASSPVGGNQPQHF. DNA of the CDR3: TGTGCCAGCAGCCCAGTGGGGGGGAATCAGCCCCAGCATTTT.

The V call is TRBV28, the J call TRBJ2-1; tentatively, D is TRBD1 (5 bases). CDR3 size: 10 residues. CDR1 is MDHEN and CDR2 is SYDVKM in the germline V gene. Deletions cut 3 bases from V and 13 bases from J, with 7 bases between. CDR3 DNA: TGTGCCAGCAGTTTGGGGCTACAGTTCTTC. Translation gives CASSLGLQFF.

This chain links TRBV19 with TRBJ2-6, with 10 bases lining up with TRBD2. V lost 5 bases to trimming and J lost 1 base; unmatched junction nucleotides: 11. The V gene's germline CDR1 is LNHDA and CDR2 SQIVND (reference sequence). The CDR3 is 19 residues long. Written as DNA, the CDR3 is TGTGCCAGTAGTCCCTATGCTCTAGCGGGAGCGTCTGGGGCCAACGTCCTGACTTTC. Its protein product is CASSPYALAGASGANVLTF.

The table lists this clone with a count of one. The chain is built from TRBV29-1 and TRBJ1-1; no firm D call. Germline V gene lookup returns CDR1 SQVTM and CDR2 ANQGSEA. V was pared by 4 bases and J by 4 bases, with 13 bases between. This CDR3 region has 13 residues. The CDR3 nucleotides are TGCAGCGTTGCCCGCAGGCTAAGCACTGAAGCTTTCTTT. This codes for CSVARRLSTEAFF. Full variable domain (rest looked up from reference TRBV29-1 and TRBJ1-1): SAVISQKPSRDICQRGTSLTIQCQVDSQVTMMFWYRQQPGQSLTLIATANQGSEATYESGFVIDKFPISRPNLTFSTLTVSNMSPEDSSIYLCSVARRLSTEAFFGQGTRLTVV.

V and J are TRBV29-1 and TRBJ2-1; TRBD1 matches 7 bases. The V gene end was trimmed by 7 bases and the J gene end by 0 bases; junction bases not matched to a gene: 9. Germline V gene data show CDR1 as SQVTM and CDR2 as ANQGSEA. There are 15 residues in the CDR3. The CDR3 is CSAREGANSYNEQFF. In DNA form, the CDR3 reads TGCAGCGCCCGAGAGGGGGCTAACTCCTACAATGAGCAGTTCTTC.

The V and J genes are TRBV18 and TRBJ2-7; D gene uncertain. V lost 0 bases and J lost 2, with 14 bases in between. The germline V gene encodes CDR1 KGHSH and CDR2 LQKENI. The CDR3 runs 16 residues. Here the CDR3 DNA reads TGTGCCAGCTCACCACCTTCTGGTTTAGTTCCCTACGAGCAGTACTTC. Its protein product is CASSPPSGLVPYEQYF.

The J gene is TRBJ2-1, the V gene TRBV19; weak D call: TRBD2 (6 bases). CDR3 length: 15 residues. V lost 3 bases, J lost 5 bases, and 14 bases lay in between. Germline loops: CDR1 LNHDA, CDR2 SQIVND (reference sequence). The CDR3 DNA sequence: TGTGCCAGTAGTATGAGGAGGGTTGAGAACAATGAGCAGTTCTTC. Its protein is CASSMRRVENNEQFF.

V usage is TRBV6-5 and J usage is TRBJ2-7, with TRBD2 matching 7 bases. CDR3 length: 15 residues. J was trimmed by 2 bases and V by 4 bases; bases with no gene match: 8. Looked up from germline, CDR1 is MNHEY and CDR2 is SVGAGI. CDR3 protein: CASSSISSGPYEQYF. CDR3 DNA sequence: TGTGCCAGCAGTTCGATTTCTAGCGGCCCCTACGAGCAGTACTTC.

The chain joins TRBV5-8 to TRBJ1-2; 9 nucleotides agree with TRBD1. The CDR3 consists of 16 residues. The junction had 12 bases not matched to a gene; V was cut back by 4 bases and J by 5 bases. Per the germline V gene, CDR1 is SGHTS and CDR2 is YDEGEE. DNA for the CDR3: TGTGCCAGCAGCGTTCTACCCCGGGACAGGGATTATGGCTACACCTTC. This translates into CASSVLPRDRDYGYTF.

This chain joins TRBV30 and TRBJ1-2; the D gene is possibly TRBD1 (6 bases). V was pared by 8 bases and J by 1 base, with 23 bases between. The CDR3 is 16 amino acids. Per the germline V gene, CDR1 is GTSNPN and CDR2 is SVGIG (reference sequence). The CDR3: CARFGFSGVGNYGYTF. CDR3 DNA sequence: TGTGCCCGGTTTGGGTTCTCAGGGGTCGGTAACTATGGCTACACCTTC.

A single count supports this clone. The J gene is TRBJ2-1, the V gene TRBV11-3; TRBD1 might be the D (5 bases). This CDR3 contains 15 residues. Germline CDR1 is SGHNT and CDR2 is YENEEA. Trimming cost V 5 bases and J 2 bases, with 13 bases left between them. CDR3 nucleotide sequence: TGTGCCAGCAGCCGGGCTAGGGGCCCCTACAATGAGCAGTTCTTC. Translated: CASSRARGPYNEQFF.

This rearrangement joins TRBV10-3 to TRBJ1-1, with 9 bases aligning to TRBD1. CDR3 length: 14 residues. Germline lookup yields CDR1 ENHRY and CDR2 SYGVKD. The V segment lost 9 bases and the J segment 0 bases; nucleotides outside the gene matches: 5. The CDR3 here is CAIGQGNMNTEAFF. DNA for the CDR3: TGTGCCATTGGACAGGGGAATATGAACACTGAAGCTTTCTTT.

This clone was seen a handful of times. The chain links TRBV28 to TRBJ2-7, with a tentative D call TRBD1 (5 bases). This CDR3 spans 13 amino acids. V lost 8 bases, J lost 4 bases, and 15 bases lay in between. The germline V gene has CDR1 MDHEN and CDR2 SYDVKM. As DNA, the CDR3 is TGTGCCAGCCGAACTCCGGACATGTACGAGCAGTACTTC. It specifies CASRTPDMYEQYF.

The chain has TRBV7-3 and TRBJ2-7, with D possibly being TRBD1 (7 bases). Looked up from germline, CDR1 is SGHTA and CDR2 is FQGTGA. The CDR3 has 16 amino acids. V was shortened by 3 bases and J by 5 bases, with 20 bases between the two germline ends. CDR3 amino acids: CASSFPPGTAGHEQYF. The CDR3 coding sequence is TGTGCCAGCAGCTTTCCGCCCGGGACAGCGGGCCACGAGCAGTACTTC.

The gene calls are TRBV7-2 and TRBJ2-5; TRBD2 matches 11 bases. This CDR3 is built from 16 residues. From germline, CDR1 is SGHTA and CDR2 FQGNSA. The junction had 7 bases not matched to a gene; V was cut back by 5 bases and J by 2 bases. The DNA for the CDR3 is TGTGCCAGCAGCATATCCGGGACTAGCGGACAAGAGACCCAGTACTTC. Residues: CASSISGTSGQETQYF.

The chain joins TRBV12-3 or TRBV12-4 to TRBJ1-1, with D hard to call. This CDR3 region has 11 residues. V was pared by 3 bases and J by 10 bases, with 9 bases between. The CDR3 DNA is TGTGCCAGCAGTTTCGCGTATCGAGCTTTCTTT. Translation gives CASSFAYRAFF.

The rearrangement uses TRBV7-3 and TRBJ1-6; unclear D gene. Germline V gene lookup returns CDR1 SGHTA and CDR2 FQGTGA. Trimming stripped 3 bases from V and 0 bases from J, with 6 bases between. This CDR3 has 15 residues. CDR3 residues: CASSLLSSYNSPLHF. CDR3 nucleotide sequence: TGTGCCAGCAGCTTGCTGAGCTCCTATAATTCACCCCTCCACTTT.